This T cell receptor (beta chain) was captured by sequencing in a study of blood T cell repertoires in COVID-19. Turning to the study itself: The origin of the acute and convalescent COVID-19 samples was the United States, Italy and Spain.

The ends were cut back, 6 bases at V and 1 base at J, with 13 bases in the middle. From germline, CDR1 is MDHEN and CDR2 SYDVKM. CDR3 length: 15 residues. Only in-frame clones appear in the TCRdb table, and some are missing; sequencing was by immunoSEQ multiplex PCR. The data contain around 170,000 clones, 83% of them singletons. This receptor was identified in a woman in her 70s with COVID-19, enrolled during active disease. The genes are TRBV28 and TRBJ1-5; D gene ambiguous. Input material: peripheral blood. The CDR3 nucleotides read TGTGCCAGCAGCCCACCGGGTCTAAGCAATCAGCCCCAGCATTTT. Translating it yields CASSPPGLSNQPQHF.